These 2 T cell receptor beta chains were all obtained from the same sample, sequenced in a study of cytomegalovirus exposure and HLA in healthy donors. PCR amplification relied on 60 Vbeta primers (plus 13 Jbeta primers). Repertoires were generated with immunoSEQ multiplex PCR, while TCRdb's copy carries only in-frame clones and drops some. The sample carries more than 200,000 clones, approximately 70% recorded once. Sequenced sample: PBMCs. The receptor set was obtained from a man between 35 and 55 years old in good health and CMV-seropositive.

This sequence joins TRBV6-1 and TRBJ2-7; TRBD1 matches 10 bases. The germline V gene has CDR1 MNHNS and CDR2 SASEGT. CDR3 length: 15 residues. Trimming cost V 7 bases and J 1 base; bases outside gene matches: 7. CDR3 loop: CASTMAGQGSYEQYF. CDR3 in DNA: TGTGCCAGCACGATGGCGGGACAGGGGTCCTACGAGCAGTACTTC.

Only a few counts were recorded for this clone. The CDR3 DNA sequence: TGTGCCAGCAGCAAAAGAGGTCAAAACTACGAGCAGTACTTC. This codes for CASSKRGQNYEQYF. J is TRBJ2-5 and V is TRBV21-1; TRBD2 was called by the table and not checked on the DNA. The J call may be faulty, since TRBJ2-7 better matches the DNA end. TRBV21-1 is labeled a pseudogene. The length of the CDR3 is 14 residues.